This T cell receptor beta chain derives from a study of T cell responses to AZD1222 COVID-19 vaccine. The CDR3 has 15 residues. Germline lookup yields CDR1 MNHEY and CDR2 SVGAGI. The V and J ends lost 3 bases and 7 bases respectively, with 13 bases between them. Comment on this clone: Its antigen is undetermined.

Generated by immunoSEQ multiplex PCR, the TCRdb table keeps only in-frame clones and is missing some. Here the sample spans roughly 96,000 clones, about nine tenths being singletons. Findings and limits, study-wide: Regions left unmutated in variants are reportedly the target of nearly half of spike-specific TCRs.

The receptor was isolated from an adult in good health. This chain links TRBV6-5 with TRBJ1-6; maybe TRBD1 (5 bases). The specimen comprised peripheral blood, sampled on day 0 of AZD1222 vaccination. The CDR3 region is CASSYFFRGNSPLHF. The CDR3 region has the DNA TGTGCCAGCAGTTATTTCTTTCGGGGGAATTCACCCCTCCACTTT.